This is a list of T cell receptor beta chains from one sample in a study of identical twins. TCRdb called the 5' RACE reads again in MiXCR, with one record for every CDR3 protein. Of some 270,000 distinct CDR3 sequences detected, about 9% appear once; the ten largest clones hold less than 4%. The same data also went into a second study, on yellow fever vaccine responses in identical twins.

The sample comprised CD8+ T cells sorted from blood. Source of these receptors: a woman younger than 30 in good health. Both conserved end residues are part of each CDR3. A D gene is named only where the DNA matches it firmly. Only part of the rows carry a size: once, few, many, or a class if the clone is expanded.

v_call	j_call	d_call	clone_size	cdr3_nt	cdr3_aa
TRBV6-1	TRBJ2-3	-	-	TGTGCCAGCAATGAGTTCGGTGGAGATACGCAGTATTTT	CASNEFGGDTQYF
TRBV20-1	TRBJ2-5	TRBD2	few	TGCAGTGCTAGAGAGTGGGCTAGCGGGATAAGGGTCGAAGAGACCCAGTACTTC	CSAREWASGIRVEETQYF
TRBV12-3/TRBV12-4	TRBJ2-2	TRBD2	few	TGTGCCAGCACCCTCCGCGGGAGGGATACCGGGGAGCTGTTTTTT	CASTLRGRDTGELFF
TRBV11-2	TRBJ2-7	-	-	TGTGCCAGCAGCTTAACAGACATTACCTACGAGCAGTACTTC	CASSLTDITYEQYF
TRBV24-1	TRBJ1-1	-	few	TGTGCCACGAGGGGCGTGGAAAACACTGAAGCTTTCTTT	CATRGVENTEAFF
TRBV29-1	TRBJ2-7	-	few	TGCAGCGTTGACTTAGATTACGAGCAGTACTTC	CSVDLDYEQYF
TRBV12-3/TRBV12-4	TRBJ1-4	-	-	TGTGCCAGCAGTTTCCTTAGGGGCCAAAGTCCTGAAAAACTGTTTTTT	CASSFLRGQSPEKLFF
TRBV10-3	TRBJ2-7	TRBD2	-	TGTGCCATCAGTGACGGGGGGGGCTACGAGCAGTACTTC	CAISDGGGYEQYF
TRBV10-3	TRBJ2-1	-	few	TGTGCCATCAGTGAACGAGGGGAAGAGCAGTTCTTC	CAISERGEEQFF
TRBV6-5	TRBJ2-5	TRBD1	-	TGTGCCAGCAGTTACCTAGGACAGGGCAAGGGTCAGGAGACCCAGTACTTC	CASSYLGQGKGQETQYF
TRBV12-3/TRBV12-4	TRBJ2-5	TRBD2	-	TGTGCCAGCAGTTCCGCGCCCGTGACTAGCGGGAGAGAGGTCAGCGAGACCCAGTACTTC	CASSSAPVTSGREVSETQYF
TRBV6-4	TRBJ2-2	-	-	TGTGCCAGCAGTGAATCCCCATACAACACCGGGGAGCTGTTTTTT	CASSESPYNTGELFF
TRBV6-1	TRBJ2-3	TRBD1	many	TGTGCCAGCAGTGCCGACAGGGCGGAGTTCCCAGATACGCAGTATTTT	CASSADRAEFPDTQYF
TRBV5-1	TRBJ2-2	TRBD2	many	TGCGCCAGCAGCTTCTTAACTAGCGGGAAGCACGGGGAGCTGTTTTTT	CASSFLTSGKHGELFF
TRBV27	TRBJ2-7	TRBD2	many	TGTGCCAGCAGTTTGAAGACTAGCGGGAGCGTTCGTCAATCGGACGAGCAGTACTTC	CASSLKTSGSVRQSDEQYF
TRBV5-4	TRBJ2-1	TRBD2	few	TGTGCCAGCAGCTTGTTCTCTAGCGGGGGGGTTATCCATGAGCAGTTCTTC	CASSLFSSGGVIHEQFF
TRBV27	TRBJ1-2	-	few	TGTGCCAGCAGTCAAGGGGCCGGGTATGGCTACACCTTC	CASSQGAGYGYTF
TRBV4-3	TRBJ2-7	-	few	TGCGCCAGCAGCCAAGATCCCCCCCCAGGGCTGGGCGAGCAGTACTTC	CASSQDPPPGLGEQYF
TRBV7-9	TRBJ2-1	-	few	TGTGCCAGCAGCTGGTCGGGCTGGCCCAACGGTGAGCAGTTCTTC	CASSWSGWPNGEQFF
TRBV5-1	TRBJ2-7	TRBD1	many	TGCGCCAGCAGCTTGGAATCGGGACAGGGTTACGAGCAGTACTTC	CASSLESGQGYEQYF
TRBV7-2	TRBJ2-7	-	many	TGTGCCAGCAGCTCCCCTTACCAGGGGTCCCCCCCCTACGAGCAGTACTTC	CASSSPYQGSPPYEQYF